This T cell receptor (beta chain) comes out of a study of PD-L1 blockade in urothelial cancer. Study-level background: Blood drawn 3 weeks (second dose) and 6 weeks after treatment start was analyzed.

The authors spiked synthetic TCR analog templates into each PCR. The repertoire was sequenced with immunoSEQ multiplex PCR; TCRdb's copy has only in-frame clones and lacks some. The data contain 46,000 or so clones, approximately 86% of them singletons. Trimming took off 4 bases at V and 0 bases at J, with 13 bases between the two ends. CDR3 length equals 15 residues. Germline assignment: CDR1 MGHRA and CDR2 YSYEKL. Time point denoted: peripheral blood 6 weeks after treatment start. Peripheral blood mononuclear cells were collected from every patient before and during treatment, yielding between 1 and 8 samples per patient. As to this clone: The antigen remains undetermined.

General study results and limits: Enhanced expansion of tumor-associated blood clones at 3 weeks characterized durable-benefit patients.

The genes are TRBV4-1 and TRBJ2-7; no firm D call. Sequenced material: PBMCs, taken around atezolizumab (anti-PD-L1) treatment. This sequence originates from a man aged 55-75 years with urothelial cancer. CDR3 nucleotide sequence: TGCGCCAGCAGCCCCCTCTCTCCGAGCTCCTACGAGCAGTACTTC. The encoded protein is CASSPLSPSSYEQYF.